Below, one T cell receptor (beta chain) is given with its context. The antigen is undetermined. CDR1 SNHLY and CDR2 FYNNEI come from the germline V gene. This CDR3 is built from 16 residues. Trimming removed 2 bases from V and 7 bases from J; junction bases left unmatched: 9. The source of the sample is a study of T cell responses to AZD1222 COVID-19 vaccine. Measured with immunoSEQ multiplex PCR; TCRdb has only the in-frame clones, and not every one. The sample shows around 140,000 clones, approximately 92% of them seen only once. Study-level points and caveats: Mapped onto spike, vaccine-associated CD4 TCRs spanned it and were dominant at 160-218 and 743-854. Nearly half of the spike-specific TCRs reportedly recognize variant regions that carry no mutations. Breadth and depth of Spike-specific TCRs rose after two AZD1222 doses.

This sequence joins TRBV2 and TRBJ2-2, with 8 bases identical to TRBD2. This receptor was obtained from an adult in good health. The sample was peripheral blood, taken on day 0 of AZD1222 vaccination. The CDR3: CASSEFPGRAGGELFF. For the CDR3, the DNA is TGTGCCAGCAGTGAATTCCCCGGGAGGGCCGGCGGGGAGCTGTTTTTT.